This TCR beta chain is drawn from a study of T cell responses to AZD1222 COVID-19 vaccine. As to this clone: Its antigen is undetermined.

Findings of the study overall: CD4 TCRs linked to vaccination spanned spike, dominating at 160-218 and 743-854. Repertoires were obtained only post-peak T cell response. It should be noted that donors were predominantly white British and more often female, and clonal diversity was possibly underestimated. At baseline, just six AZD1222 recipients tested seropositive.

Trimming removed 0 bases from V and 8 bases from J; junction bases left unmatched: 7. Germline V gene data show CDR1 as SGHRS and CDR2 as YFSETQ. CDR3 length: 14 amino acids. Profiled with immunoSEQ multiplex PCR; TCRdb holds only in-frame clones, not every one. Altogether 150,000 to 180,000 clones are present, roughly nine tenths being singletons, with the ten largest covering about 5.5%. Sequences were derived from peripheral blood, sampled on day 0 of MenACWY control vaccination. The receptor was isolated from an adult in good health. V and J are TRBV5-1 and TRBJ1-2, with TRBD1 matching over 7 bases. CDR3 nucleotides: TGCGCCAGCAGCTTGGACAGGGGTTGGGAGGGCTACACCTTC. Translated, it gives CASSLDRGWEGYTF.